This T cell receptor (beta chain) originates from a study of T-cell memory formation after mild COVID-19. J lost 7 bases, V lost 4 bases, and 6 bases had no gene match. Germline CDR1 SGHRS, CDR2 YFSETQ. This CDR3 is 14 amino acids long. TCRdb processed the 5' RACE reads anew with MiXCR; each CDR3 protein has one entry. The table records just under 350,000 distinct CDR3 sequences, approximately 12% of them present only once. This clonotype was observed a few times. The source of this sequence is a man aged 18 to 29 who had mild COVID-19 (a few samples of this study predate the infection). Cell type and time point are not known. The source material was PBMCs or a T cell subset sorted from them (not recorded which). The chain links TRBV5-1 to TRBJ2-1, with 9 bases lining up with TRBD2. The CDR3 nucleotides are TGCGCCAGCAGCCACGGGACTAGCTGGAATGAGCAGTTCTTC. This gives the protein CASSHGTSWNEQFF.